These 14 T cell receptor beta chains originate from one sample sequenced in a study of neurological immune-mediated disorders. Each CDR3 protein gets one entry after TCRdb re-called the 5' RACE reads with MiXCR. The data show roughly 60,000 distinct CDR3 sequences, 3.7% seen once. Sequencing was performed on PBMCs. The receptors come from a woman aged 45 to 65 with multiple sclerosis.

The sample holds many counts of this clonotype. The chain couples TRBV20-1 to TRBJ2-1; D assignment may be TRBD1 or TRBD2 (5 bases each). The CDR3 has 16 residues. Trimming stripped 6 bases from V and 0 bases from J, with 18 bases between. CDR1 is DFQATT, CDR2 SNEGSKA, per germline (reference sequence). The CDR3: CSADAGTRSSYNEQFF. CDR3 DNA sequence: TGCAGTGCAGACGCCGGGACCCGCTCCTCCTACAATGAGCAGTTCTTC.

This chain links TRBV29-1 with TRBJ2-7; 8 nucleotides match TRBD1. The germline V gene has CDR1 SQVTM and CDR2 ANQGSEA. Losses at the gene ends were 5 bases for V and 1 base for J; bases not matched to a gene: 7. The CDR3 loop spans 14 amino acids. The CDR3 sequence is CSVHIGQGSYEQYF. DNA for the CDR3: TGCAGCGTTCACATAGGACAGGGATCCTACGAGCAGTACTTC.

The chain has TRBV12-3 or TRBV12-4 and TRBJ2-2; TRBD1 agrees at 7 bases. The CDR3 consists of 14 residues. V lost 3 bases to trimming and J lost 5 bases; unmatched junction nucleotides: 3. The CDR3 nucleotides are TGTGCCAGCAGTTTGATACAGGGGACCGGGGAGCTGTTTTTT. Its translation: CASSLIQGTGELFF.

This clonotype was found many times. This chain links TRBV20-1 with TRBJ1-1; no definite D call. This CDR3 contains 13 residues. Germline CDR1 DFQATT, CDR2 SNEGSKA (reference sequence). The V and J ends lost 5 bases and 1 base respectively, with 11 bases between them. CDR3: CSASLPGNTEAFF. DNA for the CDR3: TGCAGTGCTTCCCTACCGGGGAACACTGAAGCTTTCTTT.

This clonotype was counted ten times or more. The chain carries TRBV12-3 or TRBV12-4 and TRBJ1-1; D unresolved. The V gene lost 6 bases and the J gene lost 0 bases, with 8 bases spanning the gap. The CDR3 is 13 residues long. The CDR3 protein is CASRSTVNTEAFF. The DNA for the CDR3 is TGTGCCAGCAGATCCACCGTGAACACTGAAGCTTTCTTT.

This clonotype was counted only a few times. This chain links TRBV2 with TRBJ2-7; D may be TRBD2 (5 bases). The CDR3 sequence is 14 residues long. CDR1 SNHLY and CDR2 FYNNEI come from the germline V gene. The V gene lost 2 bases and the J gene lost 2 bases, with 10 bases spanning the gap. This CDR3 is CASSERPAAYEQYF. CDR3 bases: TGTGCCAGCAGTGAACGTCCAGCGGCCTACGAGCAGTACTTC.

This clonotype was seen many times. The CDR3 sequence: CASSLDTADTQYF. The CDR3 DNA reads as TGTGCCAGCAGCCTGGACACCGCAGATACGCAGTATTTT. The V and J genes are TRBV7-9 and TRBJ2-3; D might be TRBD1 (5 bases). V was cut by 5 bases and J by 4 bases, with 10 bases left in between. This CDR3 is 13 amino acids long. Germline V gives CDR1 SEHNR, CDR2 FQNEAQ (reference sequence).

V and J are TRBV5-1 and TRBJ2-7, with D perhaps TRBD1 (6 bases). This CDR3 contains 14 residues. Trimming cost V 4 bases and J 2 bases, with 13 bases left between them. Per the germline V gene, CDR1 is SGHRS and CDR2 is YFSETQ. The CDR3 nucleotides are TGCGCCAGCAGCCCAGGGGACACAGCCTACGAGCAGTACTTC. This sequence encodes CASSPGDTAYEQYF.

This clonotype was recorded many times. The rearrangement joins TRBV20-1 to TRBJ2-1; D unclear. The germline V and J ends were trimmed by 1 base and 6 bases, with 7 bases remaining between them. The CDR3 covers 12 residues. Germline V gene lookup returns CDR1 DFQATT and CDR2 SNEGSKA (reference sequence). Here the CDR3 DNA reads TGCAGTGCTAGAGTCCACCCCAATGAGCAGTTCTTC. Its protein product is CSARVHPNEQFF.

This clonotype was seen ten or more times. The chain carries TRBV11-2 and TRBJ2-5; D unresolved. V dropped 4 bases and J dropped 2 bases, with 8 bases sitting between them. This CDR3 is built from 13 residues. CDR1 SGHAT and CDR2 FQNNGV come from the germline V gene. The CDR3 bases are TGTGCCAGCAGCTCTCAGGAGCAAGAGACCCAGTACTTC. It is translated as CASSSQEQETQYF.

At least ten counts were recorded for this clonotype. The rearrangement uses TRBV15 and TRBJ1-4; the D gene is possibly TRBD1 (5 bases). This CDR3 region has 12 residues. V was pared by 4 bases and J by 8 bases, with 8 bases between. Per germline, CDR1 LNHNV and CDR2 YYDKDF (reference sequence). In nucleotides, the CDR3 is TGTGCCACCAGCACAGGGTTAGAAAAACTGTTTTTT. Translated: CATSTGLEKLFF.

The sample holds many counts of this clonotype. The chain is built from TRBV5-1 and TRBJ2-2, with 7 bases that match TRBD2. CDR1 is SGHRS, CDR2 YFSETQ, per germline. The CDR3 runs to 20 residues. J gave up 1 base and V 0 bases, and 15 bases lay outside the gene matches. CDR3 region: CASSLAGWEFLAENTGELFF. CDR3 coding DNA: TGCGCCAGCAGCTTGGCCGGGTGGGAGTTTCTAGCGGAGAACACCGGGGAGCTGTTTTTT.

At least ten counts were recorded for this clonotype. The chain employs TRBV10-3 and TRBJ2-7, with 14 bases lining up with TRBD2. Unmatched junction bases numbered 2, after V lost 8 bases and J lost 5 bases. This CDR3 has 13 residues. Germline V lookup: CDR1 ENHRY, CDR2 SYGVKD. CDR3 coding DNA: TGTGCCATCCGGGGACTAGCGGGAGACGAGCAGTACTTC. Amino acids: CAIRGLAGDEQYF.

The sample holds many counts of this clonotype. The chain combines TRBV6-6 with TRBJ2-2; D possibly corresponds to TRBD2 (6 bases). The CDR3 loop spans 13 amino acids. CDR1 is MNHNY and CDR2 is SVGAGI in the germline V gene (reference sequence). The V gene lost 6 bases and the J gene lost 6 bases, with 11 bases spanning the gap. In nucleotides, the CDR3 is TGTGCCAGCAGCTCCGGGGAGGCCGGGGAGCTGTTTTTT. This gives the protein CASSSGEAGELFF.